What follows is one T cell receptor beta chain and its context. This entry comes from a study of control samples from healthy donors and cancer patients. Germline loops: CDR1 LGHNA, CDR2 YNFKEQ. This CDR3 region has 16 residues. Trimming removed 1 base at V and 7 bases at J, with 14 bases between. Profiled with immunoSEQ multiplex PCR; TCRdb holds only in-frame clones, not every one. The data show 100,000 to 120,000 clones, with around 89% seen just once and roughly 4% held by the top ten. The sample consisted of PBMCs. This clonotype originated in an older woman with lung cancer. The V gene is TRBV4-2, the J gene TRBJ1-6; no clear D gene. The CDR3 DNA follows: TGTGCCAGCAGCCAAGTATCGGCCTCCGGAAATTCACCCCTCCACTTT. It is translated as CASSQVSASGNSPLHF.